The T cell receptor beta chain described here comes from a study of blood T cell repertoires in COVID-19. Study in general: Collection of acute and convalescent COVID-19 samples took place in the United States, Italy and Spain.

This clone was counted once. The CDR3 is 13 residues long. Trimming took off 3 bases at V and 3 bases at J, with 12 bases between the two ends. From germline, CDR1 is DFQATT and CDR2 SNEGSKA (reference sequence). How the authors handled the data: Amplification from reference gene primers served as the basis for estimated nucleated cell counts. Measured with immunoSEQ multiplex PCR; TCRdb has only the in-frame clones, and not every one. V, J and clone size are those of that table, while D and trimming were read from the DNA. The repertoire consists of about 140,000 clones, with 75% to 90% occurring once and the leading ten covering around 11%. Study members were between about 18 and 90 years old and lived in fewer than 30 US regions. Two negative PCRs, clearance, or symptom resolution were required of recovered Cohort 3 donors.

The sequenced material came from PBMCs or T cells enriched from blood (not recorded which). The TCR sequence derives from a man aged 55 to 69 who had recovered from COVID-19. The rearrangement links TRBV20-1 to TRBJ2-7, with D tentatively TRBD2 (7 bases). The CDR3 sequence is CSASKGGGYEQYF. In DNA, the CDR3 is TGCAGTGCTAGTAAGGGAGGGGGCTACGAGCAGTACTTC.